A selection of T cell receptor beta chains follows, all from one sample in a study of T-cell reconstitution after alpha-beta-depleted transplantation in children. Each CDR3 protein gets one entry after TCRdb re-called the PCR reads with MiXCR. The table has about 610,000 distinct CDR3 sequences, roughly a tenth seen once. This specimen consisted of PBMCs from the stem cell graft donor, obtained from the stem cell graft. Receptors originate from a human donor who donated a stem cell graft to a child with acute myeloid leukemia. Both conserved end residues are part of each CDR3. Fields, in order: D gene, J gene, clone size, V gene, CDR3 DNA, CDR3 protein. A D gene is named only where the DNA matches it firmly. Clone size appears in some rows only: once, few, many, or a class for an expanded clone.

>NA|TRBJ2-2|few|TRBV7-9
TGTGCCAGCACCCTGGACGGGGAGCTGTTTTTT
CASTLDGELFF
>TRBD1|TRBJ2-7|few|TRBV28
TGTGCCAGCAGGACAGGGGGATCCTACGTGCAGTACTTC
CASRTGGSYVQYF
>NA|TRBJ2-7|many|TRBV12-3/TRBV12-4
TGTGCCAGCAGTCTTAGCGGGACAGGGCGCGAGCAGTACTTC
CASSLSGTGREQYF
>TRBD1|TRBJ1-6|NA|TRBV18
TGTGCCAGCTCACCCCAGGGGGCGAAGAATTCACCCCTCCACTTT
CASSPQGAKNSPLHF
>NA|TRBJ2-7|once|TRBV28
TGTGCCAGCAGTTTAAGAGGTGGGTCGGGCTACGAGCAGTACTTC
CASSLRGGSGYEQYF
>NA|TRBJ2-3|many|TRBV7-2
TGTGCCAGCAGCTACGCGGGGTGGGGGGCAGATACGCAGTATTTT
CASSYAGWGADTQYF
>NA|TRBJ1-6|few|TRBV20-1
TGCAGTGCTAGAGATTCGGGCAGGAGCTCCTATAATTCACCCCTCCACTTT
CSARDSGRSSYNSPLHF
>NA|TRBJ2-1|many|TRBV7-6
TGTGCCAGCAGCCCCCAAGGAACTGGGACCTACAATGAGCAGTTCTTC
CASSPQGTGTYNEQFF
>TRBD2|TRBJ2-1|few|TRBV20-1
TGCAGTGCTAGAGTAACTAGCGGGCTCTACAATGAGCAGTTCTTC
CSARVTSGLYNEQFF
>TRBD2|TRBJ2-3|few|TRBV4-2
TGTGCCAGCAGCCAAGGCCCGGGAGGGCCCGGCACAGATACGCAGTATTTT
CASSQGPGGPGTDTQYF
>NA|TRBJ2-3|few|TRBV4-3
TGCGCCAGCAGCCAAGATACTTTCCTCCCAGATACGCAGTATTTT
CASSQDTFLPDTQYF
>NA|TRBJ1-1|few|TRBV20-1
TGCAGTGCTCCCCGTCAGAGTGAAGCTTTCTTT
CSAPRQSEAFF
>NA|TRBJ2-7|few|TRBV11-2
TGTGCCAGCAGCTATACAGGAGGACTCTACGAGCAGTACTTC
CASSYTGGLYEQYF
>TRBD2|TRBJ2-2|few|TRBV9
TGTGCCAGCAGCGTACAGCCTAGCGGCAACACCGGGGAGCTGTTTTTT
CASSVQPSGNTGELFF
>NA|TRBJ2-1|NA|TRBV27
TGTGCCAGCAGTTTATCCCAGACAGCATTCTCCTACAATGAGCAGTTCTTC
CASSLSQTAFSYNEQFF
>NA|TRBJ1-1|few|TRBV12-3/TRBV12-4
TGTGCCAGCAGCCGCTGGTCCTTGGGGCACACTGAAGCTTTCTTT
CASSRWSLGHTEAFF
>NA|TRBJ1-1|many|TRBV5-6
TGTGCCAGCAGCTTGACAGGTACTGGAGACACTGAAGCTTTCTTT
CASSLTGTGDTEAFF
>NA|TRBJ2-1|NA|TRBV5-1
TGCGCCAGCAGCTTACCGGGCGTGATCTACAATGAGCAGTTCTTC
CASSLPGVIYNEQFF
>TRBD2|TRBJ2-1|few|TRBV9
TGTGCCAGCAGCGTAAATCCTAGCGGGTACAATGAGCAGTTCTTC
CASSVNPSGYNEQFF
>TRBD2|TRBJ2-7|NA|TRBV2
TGTGCCAGCAGTGGGGAACTAGCGGGAGTCAACGAGCAGTACTTC
CASSGELAGVNEQYF
>NA|TRBJ2-5|NA|TRBV4-2
TGTGCCAGCAGCCAAGATGGGGAGGAGACCCAGTACTTC
CASSQDGEETQYF
>NA|TRBJ1-1|NA|TRBV25-1
TGTGCCAGCACCCCGACGGTCGCCAACACTGAAGCTTTCTTT
CASTPTVANTEAFF
>NA|TRBJ2-5|few|TRBV28
TGTGCCAGCAGTTCTCCGAGCACTGGGTCCAAGGAGACCCAGTACTTC
CASSSPSTGSKETQYF
>TRBD1|TRBJ1-5|NA|TRBV5-6
TGTGCCAGCAGCTTCCGACAGGGTGGTCAGCCCCAGCATTTT
CASSFRQGGQPQHF
>TRBD1|TRBJ2-3|few|TRBV7-3
TGTGCCAGCAGCCCACCCAACGGACAGGGAGCGCAGTATTTT
CASSPPNGQGAQYF
>TRBD1|TRBJ2-5|NA|TRBV9
TGTGCCAGCAGCTCTACTCCCGGGACAGGGATCCAAGAGACCCAGTACTTC
CASSSTPGTGIQETQYF
>NA|TRBJ2-1|few|TRBV5-1
TGCGCCAGCGGACCCCGACGGGGTGAGCAGTTCTTC
CASGPRRGEQFF
>NA|TRBJ2-7|NA|TRBV6-1
TGTGCCAGCAGGAGGGAAGGGGGTACCTACGAGCAGTACTTC
CASRREGGTYEQYF
>NA|TRBJ2-7|few|TRBV9
TGTGCCAGCAGCGTAGATGGCTCCTACGAGCAGTACTTC
CASSVDGSYEQYF
>NA|TRBJ2-7|NA|TRBV12-3/TRBV12-4
TGTGCCAGCAGTTTAGCGGGGCAGGTTTACGAGCAGTACTTC
CASSLAGQVYEQYF
>NA|TRBJ2-1|many|TRBV4-3
TGCGCCAGCAGCCAAGTACCGGGACTCTACAATGAGCAGTTCTTC
CASSQVPGLYNEQFF
>NA|TRBJ1-6|NA|TRBV5-1
TGCGCCAGCAGCCCGCGGACACCCGGTATGAGCTATAATTCACCCCTCCACTTT
CASSPRTPGMSYNSPLHF
>TRBD2|TRBJ2-2|few|TRBV10-3
TGTGCCATCAGTGAAGTAACTAGCGCGTACACCGGGGAGCTGTTTTTT
CAISEVTSAYTGELFF
>NA|TRBJ2-7|NA|TRBV12-3/TRBV12-4
TGTGCCAGCAGTTTAGGGTTCAGGGGGGTGTCCTACGAGCAGTACTTC
CASSLGFRGVSYEQYF
>TRBD2|TRBJ2-2|many|TRBV7-3
TGTGCCAGCAGCTTTACTAGCGGGAGGGGAAGCGCCGGGGAGCTGTTTTTT
CASSFTSGRGSAGELFF
>TRBD2|TRBJ2-5|many|TRBV20-1
TGCAGTGCTAGCGCGGGAGTGGAGACCCAGTACTTC
CSASAGVETQYF
>NA|TRBJ2-7|many|TRBV7-2
TGTGCCAGCAGCTTAGAAAATGGCTACGAGCAGTACTTC
CASSLENGYEQYF
>NA|TRBJ1-1|few|TRBV20-1
TGCAGTGTCGTAGGGACCCCAGGAGCTTTCTTT
CSVVGTPGAFF
>TRBD2|TRBJ2-3|NA|TRBV5-1
TGCGCCAGCAGCTTGGTCGCTAGCGGGAGGGGTAATACGCAGTATTTT
CASSLVASGRGNTQYF
>TRBD2|TRBJ2-7|few|TRBV27
TGTGCCAGCAGTTTAGGCGGGAGCCCTAATTACGAGCAGTACTTC
CASSLGGSPNYEQYF
>NA|TRBJ2-1|NA|TRBV11-2
TGTGCCAGCAGCTTAGATCTGAATAGGCGGGATGAGCAGTTCTTC
CASSLDLNRRDEQFF
>NA|TRBJ2-3|NA|TRBV12-3/TRBV12-4
TGTGCCAGCAGTCCGGGGACTTGGGGCACAGATACGCAGTATTTT
CASSPGTWGTDTQYF
>TRBD1|TRBJ1-1|many|TRBV29-1
TGCAGCGTGAAGACAGGGGTCCCCCTCTTTGAAGCTTTCTTT
CSVKTGVPLFEAFF
>NA|TRBJ1-3|few|TRBV10-3
TGTGCCATCAGGCAGGCGGGTGGAAACACCATATATTTT
CAIRQAGGNTIYF
>NA|TRBJ1-1|many|TRBV5-5
TGTGCCAGCAACGTGGCCCAGAACACTGAAGCTTTCTTT
CASNVAQNTEAFF